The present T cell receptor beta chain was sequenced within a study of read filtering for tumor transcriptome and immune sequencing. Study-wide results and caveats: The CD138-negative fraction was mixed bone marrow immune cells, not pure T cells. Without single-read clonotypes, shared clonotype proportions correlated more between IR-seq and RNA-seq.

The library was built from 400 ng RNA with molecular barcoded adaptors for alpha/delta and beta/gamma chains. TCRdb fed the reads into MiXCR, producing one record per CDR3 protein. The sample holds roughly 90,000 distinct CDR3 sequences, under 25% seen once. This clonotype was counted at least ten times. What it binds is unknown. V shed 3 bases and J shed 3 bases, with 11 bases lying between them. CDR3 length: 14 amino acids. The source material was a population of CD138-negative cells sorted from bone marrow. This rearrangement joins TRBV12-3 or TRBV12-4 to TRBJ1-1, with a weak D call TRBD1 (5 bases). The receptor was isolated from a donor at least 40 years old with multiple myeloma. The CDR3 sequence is CASSLGGQDTEAFF. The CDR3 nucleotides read TGTGCCAGCAGTTTGGGGGGTCAGGACACTGAAGCTTTCTTT.